A selection of T cell receptor beta chains follows, all from one sample in a study of blood T cell repertoires in COVID-19. Data came from immunoSEQ multiplex PCR; TCRdb stores just in-frame clones and leaves some out. The table shows about 320,000 clones, with 85% occurring only once. What was sequenced was PBMCs or T cells enriched from blood (not recorded which). The receptors shown here come from a woman in her twenties or thirties who had been exposed to COVID-19. The CDR3 runs from the conserved cysteine through the conserved F or W. D genes are given only for firm matches. A row's size may be missing; if present it is once, few, many or a size class.

once,.,TRBV21-1,TRBJ2-2,TGTGCCAGCCCCCCCCCGAGGGTACCGAACACCGGGGAGCTGTTTTTT,CASPPPRVPNTGELFF
.,.,TRBV7-9,TRBJ2-7,TGTGCCAGCAGCCCGACGGAGACCTACGAGCAGTACTTC,CASSPTETYEQYF
.,.,TRBV6-6,TRBJ1-2,TGTGCCAGCGGTGACATCTATGGCTACACCTTC,CASGDIYGYTF
.,.,TRBV28,TRBJ2-7,TGTGCCAGCAGTACAGCTTCCTACGAGCAGTACTTC,CASSTASYEQYF
.,.,TRBV5-1,TRBJ1-2,TGCGCCAGCAGCTTGGAGCAGGCCGGCTACACCTTC,CASSLEQAGYTF
.,.,TRBV4-3,TRBJ1-1,TGCGCCAGCAGCCAAGATAGTGGGGGACTGGAAGCTTTCTTT,CASSQDSGGLEAFF
.,.,TRBV9,TRBJ2-7,TGTGCCAGCAGCGTAGGTGCAGGGGTGTCCGAGCAGTACTTC,CASSVGAGVSEQYF
once,TRBD1,TRBV5-1,TRBJ1-4,TGCGCCAGCAGCTTTACCGGGACAGGGGCCTTAAATGAAAAACTGTTTTTT,CASSFTGTGALNEKLFF
.,.,TRBV10-2,TRBJ1-6,TGCGCCAGCAGTGAGTCTTGGTGGGCCAATTCACCCCTCCACTTT,CASSESWWANSPLHF
.,.,TRBV2,TRBJ1-6,TGTGCCAGCAGTGATCCGGGTTCACCCCTCCACTTT,CASSDPGSPLHF
.,.,TRBV24-1,TRBJ2-5,TGTGCCACCAGTGAACCCGGGTCACTCCAAGAGACCCAGTACTTC,CATSEPGSLQETQYF
.,.,TRBV7-2,TRBJ2-5,TGTGCCAGCAGCTTATATGAGGCTATGGAGACCCAGTACTTC,CASSLYEAMETQYF
.,.,TRBV30,TRBJ1-2,TGTGCCTGGAGTGACAGCGGCGGTGGCTACACCTTC,CAWSDSGGGYTF
few,.,TRBV7-3,TRBJ1-1,TGTGCCAGCAGCCCCGTGGGCCAGGGCTGGAGTGCTGAAGCAGCTTTCTTT,CASSPVGQGWSAEAAFF
few,.,TRBV24-1,TRBJ1-5,TGTGCCACCAGTGGTAAGGAGCATAGCAATCAGCCCCAGCATTTT,CATSGKEHSNQPQHF
.,.,TRBV4-1,TRBJ1-6,TGCGCCAGCAGCCAGGGGGCTTCGTATAATTCACCCCTCCACTTT,CASSQGASYNSPLHF
.,TRBD2,TRBV5-8,TRBJ2-1,TGTGCCAGCAACTGGGGGGCTAGCGGGAAATACAATGAGCAGTTCTTC,CASNWGASGKYNEQFF
.,.,TRBV6-1,TRBJ2-1,TGTGCCAGCAGTGAAGGCAGGGCTGCGTTCTTC,CASSEGRAAFF
.,.,TRBV27,TRBJ1-3,TGTGCCAGCAGTTCAAGAAACACCATATATTTT,CASSSRNTIYF
.,TRBD1,TRBV10-3,TRBJ1-5,TGTGCCATCAGTGACGCTGGGCAGGGGGTTGTGGGCAATCAGCCCCAGCATTTT,CAISDAGQGVVGNQPQHF
.,TRBD2,TRBV19,TRBJ2-1,TGTGCCAGTAGTATTGGGACTACTTACAATGAGCAGTTCTTC,CASSIGTTYNEQFF
.,.,TRBV19,TRBJ1-4,TGTGCCAGTAGTATCAACAGGGCGACTAATGAAAAACTGTTTTTT,CASSINRATNEKLFF
once,.,TRBV5-1,TRBJ2-7,TGCGCCAGCAGCTTGGTCGGGGTAGCCTACGAGCAGTACTTC,CASSLVGVAYEQYF
.,TRBD2,TRBV13,TRBJ2-1,TGTGCCAGCCGGACGGGGGGGCCATACAATGAGCAGTTCTTC,CASRTGGPYNEQFF
.,.,TRBV5-1,TRBJ1-1,TGCGCCAGCAGTGGGAGGATGAACACTGAAGCTTTCTTT,CASSGRMNTEAFF